The 18 T cell receptor beta chains reported below all come from one sample, sequenced in a study of CD8+CD57+ T cells in acquired aplastic anemia. An expansion of CD8+CD57+ cells by flow cytometry had been shown in patients chosen for sequencing. The study profiled TCR beta VDJ and CDR3 using genomic DNA as template. Each CDR3 protein is one row after TCRdb ran MiXCR on the reads. The table includes about 160,000 distinct CDR3 sequences, approximately 44% detected once. The sequencing sample was made of sorted CD4+, CD8+, or CD8+CD57+ T cells (not recorded which) from PBMCs. These receptors were taken from a human donor with aplastic anemia.

With regard to this clonotype: A much larger clone differs from this one at a single base, so this may be a read error. The V call is TRBV5-6, the J call TRBJ2-7; D is ambiguous. Germline V gene data show CDR1 as SGHDT and CDR2 as YYEEEE. Trimming stripped 3 bases from V and 0 bases from J, with 13 bases between. The CDR3 runs 15 residues. The CDR3 DNA follows: TGTGCCAGCAGCTACGGTCTCACCGACTCCTACGAGCAGTACGTC. It yields the protein CASSYGLTDSYEQYV.

The chain uses TRBV29-1 and TRBJ2-1; possible D gene TRBD2, 7 bases. V was pared by 7 bases and J by 7 bases, with 14 bases between. Germline V gene sequence: CDR1 SQVTM, CDR2 ANQGSEA. The CDR3 contains 12 residues. This CDR3 is CSGKGGGNEQFF. CDR3 coding DNA: TGCAGCGGGAAAGGGGGGGGGAATGAGCAGTTCTTC.

The chain recombines TRBV7-9 with TRBJ2-7; D is tentatively TRBD1 or TRBD2 (5 bases each). The germline V and J ends were trimmed by 4 bases and 7 bases, with 11 bases remaining between them. Germline loops: CDR1 SEHNR, CDR2 FQNEAQ (reference sequence). The CDR3 consists of 12 residues. The CDR3 DNA is TGTGCCAGCAGCTCCCAGAGGGGTGAGCAGTACTTC. This encodes CASSSQRGEQYF.

This clonotype has at least ten counts. The chain has TRBV9 and TRBJ1-1; 7 nucleotides align to TRBD1. V lost 4 bases to trimming and J lost 0 bases; unmatched junction nucleotides: 6. Germline assignment: CDR1 SGDLS and CDR2 YYNGEE. The CDR3 is 15 residues long. The CDR3 protein is CASSPTDRMNTEAFF. Written as DNA, the CDR3 is TGTGCCAGCAGCCCTACGGACAGGATGAACACTGAAGCTTTCTTT.

This clonotype was observed many times. This chain connects TRBV12-3 or TRBV12-4 to TRBJ1-2; D might be TRBD1 (6 bases). The germline V and J ends were trimmed by 7 bases and 8 bases, with 20 bases remaining between them. The CDR3 has 14 residues. CDR3 nucleotide sequence: TGTGCCAGCACCCTGGGTGGGGGCGCGAAAGGCTACACCTTC. Encoded protein: CASTLGGGAKGYTF.

The chain has TRBV25-1 and TRBJ2-1, with 9 bases matching TRBD2. In germline, CDR1 is MGHDK, CDR2 SYGVNS. The CDR3 has 15 residues. Germline trimming cut 5 bases from V and 7 bases from J; bases unmatched to any gene: 9. In nucleotides, the CDR3 is TGTGCCAGCAGTCATAGTGTTAGCGGGGGTAATGAGCAGTTCTTC. This sequence encodes CASSHSVSGGNEQFF.

This clonotype was counted many times. The V call is TRBV20-1, the J call TRBJ2-2; TRBD2 agrees at 7 bases. Germline loops: CDR1 DFQATT, CDR2 SNEGSKA (reference sequence). The trim removed 6 bases at V and 7 bases at J, leaving 11 bases unmatched. CDR3 size: 14 residues. In DNA form, the CDR3 reads TGCAGTGCCTCGGGGAGGGCGGTAAGCGGGGAGCTGTTTTTT. Protein product: CSASGRAVSGELFF.

The CDR3, as DNA: TGTGCCATCAGTGAGTCGACATTAGCGGGTCCCGACGAGCAGTACTTC. This translates into CAISESTLAGPDEQYF. V usage is TRBV10-3 and J usage is TRBJ2-7; 7 nucleotides match TRBD2. CDR3 length: 16 residues. From germline, CDR1 is ENHRY and CDR2 SYGVKD. J lost 5 bases, V lost 0 bases, and 10 bases had no gene match.

This chain joins TRBV6-1 and TRBJ2-3; 10 nucleotides align to TRBD1. This CDR3 has 16 residues. J lost 1 base, V lost 6 bases, and 7 bases had no gene match. CDR1 is MNHNS, CDR2 SASEGT, per germline. Here the CDR3 reads CASRQRQGARTDTQYF. DNA of the CDR3: TGTGCCAGCAGACAGAGACAGGGGGCGCGCACAGATACGCAGTATTTT.

This clonotype was picked up a small number of times. A much larger clone lies one base from this, so it may be a read error. CDR3 amino acids: CPSSYAGSAYGYTF. The CDR3 DNA is TGTCCCAGCAGTTACGCGGGATCGGCCTATGGCTACACCTTC. The V and J genes are TRBV6-5 and TRBJ1-2; D gene ambiguous. Germline CDR1 is MNHEY and CDR2 is SVGAGI. This CDR3 has 14 amino acids.

The chain employs TRBV2 and TRBJ2-7; D possibly corresponds to TRBD1 (5 bases). The V end lost 3 bases, the J end lost 2 bases, and 14 bases lay between the germline ends. Germline CDR1 and CDR2: SNHLY and FYNNEI. CDR3 length: 15 amino acids. In DNA form, the CDR3 reads TGTGCCAGCAGTGACCCAGGGCGAGTCGCCTACGAGCAGTACTTC. Translated: CASSDPGRVAYEQYF.

The table lists this clonotype with many counts. This sequence joins TRBV6-1 and TRBJ2-3, with unresolved D. Looked up from germline, CDR1 is MNHNS and CDR2 is SASEGT. This CDR3 region has 17 residues. Deletions cut 2 bases from V and 1 base from J, with 16 bases between. DNA for the CDR3: TGTGCCAGCAGTGAACCTCCCAGGTGGAGAGGCACAGATACGCAGTATTTT. It is translated as CASSEPPRWRGTDTQYF.

This clonotype was detected many times. The rearrangement joins TRBV20-1 to TRBJ2-7; possible D gene TRBD1, 5 bases. V lost 3 bases to trimming and J lost 0 bases, with 9 bases between them. The CDR3 runs 13 residues. The germline CDR1 and CDR2 sequences are DFQATT and SNEGSKA (reference sequence). CDR3 DNA sequence: TGCAGTGCTAGCTCAGGGTTCTCCTACGAGCAGTACTTC. Translating gives CSASSGFSYEQYF.

This clonotype was picked up one time. V gene TRBV20-1 combines with J gene TRBJ1-2; D is uncertain. CDR3 length: 15 residues. Per germline, CDR1 DFQATT and CDR2 SNEGSKA (reference sequence). V gave up 1 base and J gave up 2 bases, with 14 bases separating them. The CDR3 DNA follows: TGCAGTGCTAGAGTGGCAGGAGCCCCAAACTATGGCTACACCTTC. Translated, it gives CSARVAGAPNYGYTF.

Many counts were recorded for this clonotype. The chain links TRBV7-3 to TRBJ1-2; no reliable D call. Trimming stripped 5 bases from V and 6 bases from J, with 13 bases between. Germline V gives CDR1 SGHTA, CDR2 FQGTGA. The CDR3 runs 13 residues. The CDR3 nucleotides are TGTGCCAGCAGCCCCCGCCCTGGGAATGGCTACACCTTC. Its translation: CASSPRPGNGYTF.

This clonotype has just a few counts. Mismatch with germline at one junction end may stem from a read error. The gene calls are TRBV27 and TRBJ1-2; TRBD1 matches at 8 bases. Germline V gene lookup returns CDR1 MNHEY and CDR2 SMNVEV (reference sequence). This CDR3 comprises 14 residues. Here the CDR3 reads CAGSSVGQGNGYTF. CDR3 bases: TGTGCCGGCAGTTCGGTAGGACAGGGAAATGGCTACACCTTC.

V is TRBV29-1 and J is TRBJ2-1; D may be TRBD1 (6 bases). The germline gives CDR1 SQVTM, CDR2 ANQGSEA. The CDR3 extends over 11 amino acids. V lost 7 bases, J lost 10 bases, and 14 bases lay in between. The CDR3 loop is CSAKTGDEQFF. The CDR3 nucleotides read TGCAGCGCTAAGACAGGTGACGAGCAGTTCTTC.

The V and J genes are TRBV30 and TRBJ2-1; 8 nucleotides line up with TRBD2. Germline V gene lookup returns CDR1 GTSNPN and CDR2 SVGIG (reference sequence). The V gene end was trimmed by 0 bases and the J gene end by 3 bases; junction bases not matched to a gene: 4. This CDR3 region has 15 residues. CDR3 in DNA: TGTGCCTGGAGTGTAGCGGGAGATCTCTACAATGAGCAGTTCTTC. This translates into CAWSVAGDLYNEQFF.